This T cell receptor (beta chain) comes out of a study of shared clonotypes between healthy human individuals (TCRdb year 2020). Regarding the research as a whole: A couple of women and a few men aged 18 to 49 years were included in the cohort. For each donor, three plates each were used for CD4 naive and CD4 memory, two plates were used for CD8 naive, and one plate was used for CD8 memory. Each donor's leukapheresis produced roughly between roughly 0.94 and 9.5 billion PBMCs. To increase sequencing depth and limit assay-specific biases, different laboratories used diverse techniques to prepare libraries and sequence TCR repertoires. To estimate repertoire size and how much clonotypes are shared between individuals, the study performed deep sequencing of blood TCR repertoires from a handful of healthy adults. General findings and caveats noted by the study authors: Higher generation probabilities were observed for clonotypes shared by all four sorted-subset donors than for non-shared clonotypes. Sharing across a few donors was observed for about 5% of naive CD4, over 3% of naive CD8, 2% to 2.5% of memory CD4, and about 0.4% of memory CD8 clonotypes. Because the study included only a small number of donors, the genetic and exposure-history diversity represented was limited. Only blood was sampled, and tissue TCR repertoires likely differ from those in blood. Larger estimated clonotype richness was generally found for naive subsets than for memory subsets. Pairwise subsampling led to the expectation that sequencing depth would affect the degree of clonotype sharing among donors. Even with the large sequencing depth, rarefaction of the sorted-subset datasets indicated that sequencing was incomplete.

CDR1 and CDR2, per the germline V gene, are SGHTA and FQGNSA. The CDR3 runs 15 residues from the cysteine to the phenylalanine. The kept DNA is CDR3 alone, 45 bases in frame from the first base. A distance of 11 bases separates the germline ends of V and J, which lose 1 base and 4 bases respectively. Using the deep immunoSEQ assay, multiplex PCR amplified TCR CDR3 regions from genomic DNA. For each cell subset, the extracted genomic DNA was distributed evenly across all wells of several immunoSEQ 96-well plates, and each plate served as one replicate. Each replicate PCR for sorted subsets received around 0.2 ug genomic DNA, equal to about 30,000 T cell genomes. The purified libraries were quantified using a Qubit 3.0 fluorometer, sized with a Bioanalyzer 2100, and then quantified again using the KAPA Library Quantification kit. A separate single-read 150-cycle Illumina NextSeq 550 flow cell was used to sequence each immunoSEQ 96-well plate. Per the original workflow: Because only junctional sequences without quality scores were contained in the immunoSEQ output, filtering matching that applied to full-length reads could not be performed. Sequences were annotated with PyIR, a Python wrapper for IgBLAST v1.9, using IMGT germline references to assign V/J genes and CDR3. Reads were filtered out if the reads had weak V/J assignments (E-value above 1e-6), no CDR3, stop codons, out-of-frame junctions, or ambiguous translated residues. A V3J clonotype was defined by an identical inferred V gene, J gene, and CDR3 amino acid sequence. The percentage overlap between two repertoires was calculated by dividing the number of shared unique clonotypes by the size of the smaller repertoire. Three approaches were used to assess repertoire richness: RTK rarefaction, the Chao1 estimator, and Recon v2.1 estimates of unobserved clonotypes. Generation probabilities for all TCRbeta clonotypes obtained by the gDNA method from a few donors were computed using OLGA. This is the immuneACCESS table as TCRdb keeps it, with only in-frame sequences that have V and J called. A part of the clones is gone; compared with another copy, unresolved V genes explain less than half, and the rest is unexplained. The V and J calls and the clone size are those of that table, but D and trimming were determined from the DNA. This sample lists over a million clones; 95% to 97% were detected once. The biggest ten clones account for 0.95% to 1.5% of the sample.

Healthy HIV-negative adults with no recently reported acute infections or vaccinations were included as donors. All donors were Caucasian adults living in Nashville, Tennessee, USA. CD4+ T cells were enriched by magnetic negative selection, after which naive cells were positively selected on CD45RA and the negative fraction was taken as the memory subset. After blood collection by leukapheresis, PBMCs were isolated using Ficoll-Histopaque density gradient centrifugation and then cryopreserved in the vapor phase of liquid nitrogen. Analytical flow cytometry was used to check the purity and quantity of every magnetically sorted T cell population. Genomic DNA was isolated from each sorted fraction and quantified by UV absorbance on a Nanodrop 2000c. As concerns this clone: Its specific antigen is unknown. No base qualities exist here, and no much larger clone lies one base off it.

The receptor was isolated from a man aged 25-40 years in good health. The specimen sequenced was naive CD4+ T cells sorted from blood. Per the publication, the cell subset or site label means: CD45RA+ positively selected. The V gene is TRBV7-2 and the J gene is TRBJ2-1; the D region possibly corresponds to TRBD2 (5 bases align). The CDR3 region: CASSLGWGEYNEQFF. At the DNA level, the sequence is TGTGCCAGCAGCTTAGGATGGGGAGAGTACAATGAGCAGTTCTTC.